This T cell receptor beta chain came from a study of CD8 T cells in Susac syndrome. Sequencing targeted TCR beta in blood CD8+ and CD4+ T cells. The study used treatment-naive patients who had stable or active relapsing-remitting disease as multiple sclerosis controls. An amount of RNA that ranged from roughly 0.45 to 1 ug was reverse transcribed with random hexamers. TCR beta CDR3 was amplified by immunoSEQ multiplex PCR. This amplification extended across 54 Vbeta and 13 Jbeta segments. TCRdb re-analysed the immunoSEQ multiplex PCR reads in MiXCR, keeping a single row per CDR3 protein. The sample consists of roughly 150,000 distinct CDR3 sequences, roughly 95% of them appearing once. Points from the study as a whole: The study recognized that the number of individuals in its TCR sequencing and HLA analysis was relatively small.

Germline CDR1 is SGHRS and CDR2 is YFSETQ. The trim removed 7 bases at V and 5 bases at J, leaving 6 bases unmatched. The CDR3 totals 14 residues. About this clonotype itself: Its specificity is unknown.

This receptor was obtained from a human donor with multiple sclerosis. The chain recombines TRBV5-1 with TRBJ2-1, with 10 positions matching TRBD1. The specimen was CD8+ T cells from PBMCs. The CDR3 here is CASEPGQGHNEQFF. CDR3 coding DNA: TGCGCCAGCGAACCGGGACAGGGGCACAATGAGCAGTTCTTC. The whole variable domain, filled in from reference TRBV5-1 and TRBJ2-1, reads KAGVTQTPRYLIKTRGQQVTLSCSPISGHRSVSWYQQTPGQGLQFLFEYFSETQRNKGNFPGRFSGRQFSNSRSEMNVSTLELGDSALYLCASEPGQGHNEQFFGPGTRLTVL.